The clone carrying this T cell receptor (beta chain) is a singleton in its sample. Germline lookup yields CDR1 SEHNR and CDR2 FQNEAQ (reference sequence). There are 15 residues in the CDR3. J lost 6 bases, V lost 4 bases, and 9 bases had no gene match. The sample belongs to a study of blood T cell repertoires in COVID-19. Across the whole study: The analysed material was cDNA or gDNA that came from T cells, B-cell-depleted T cells, or PBMCs.

Source study methods: Estimation of nucleated cell counts relied on the amplification of reference gene primers. Data came from immunoSEQ multiplex PCR; TCRdb stores just in-frame clones and leaves some out. Clonal size and the V and J genes are those of that table, whereas D and trimming came from the DNA. The table shows some 150,000 clones, with about 80% occurring only once. The chain couples TRBV7-9 to TRBJ2-3; 8 bases are shared with TRBD1. This clonotype was obtained from a man aged 55 to 70 with acute or convalescent COVID-19. The sample was peripheral blood. The CDR3 bases are TGTGCCAGCAGCTCAGGCCAGGGGGCGACGGATACGCAGTATTTT. Protein sequence: CASSSGQGATDTQYF.